The 6 T cell receptor beta chains listed next were all sequenced from one sample in a study of cytomegalovirus exposure and HLA in healthy donors. The PCR used 60 Vbeta and 13 Jbeta primers. Only in-frame clones appear in the TCRdb table, and some are missing; sequencing was by immunoSEQ multiplex PCR. The data hold about 160,000 clones, with 65% to 85% observed a single time. Specimen: PBMCs. These receptor sequences come from a man in his 60s in good health and CMV-seronegative.

V gene TRBV5-1 combines with J gene TRBJ2-2; 7 nucleotides agree with TRBD1. The CDR3 is 17 residues long. The ends lost 0 bases at V and 4 bases at J; junction bases unmatched: 9. Germline V lookup: CDR1 SGHRS, CDR2 YFSETQ. CDR3 amino acids: CASSLGARQGSTGELFF. The DNA for the CDR3 is TGCGCCAGCAGCTTGGGAGCCAGACAGGGAAGCACCGGGGAGCTGTTTTTT.

The chain couples TRBV11-1 to TRBJ1-6, with D perhaps matching TRBD1 (6 bases). The V end was cut by 5 bases, the J end by 8 bases, with 13 bases between. Germline CDR1 is SGHAT and CDR2 is FQDESV (reference sequence). The CDR3 sequence is 14 residues long. CDR3 residues: CASSLPGTHSPLHF. In DNA, the CDR3 is TGTGCCAGCAGCCTCCCGGGGACACATTCACCCCTCCACTTT.

This clone was picked up a small number of times. Relative to the germline gene, one junction end is altered; a read error may explain this. The rearrangement links TRBV7-9 to TRBJ2-2, with 7 bases identical to TRBD2. The CDR3 loop spans 18 amino acids. Germline CDR1 and CDR2: SEHNR and FQNEAQ (reference sequence). The CDR3 bases are TGTTCCAGCAGCCCCCCTAGCGGTTGGGAGGGCCTCACCGGGGAGCTGTTTTTT. It specifies CSSSPPSGWEGLTGELFF.

This rearrangement joins TRBV6-1 to TRBJ2-1; 14 bases are shared with TRBD2. CDR1 and CDR2 from the germline V gene are MNHNS and SASEGT. The CDR3 covers 18 residues. J was trimmed by 7 bases and V by 3 bases; bases with no gene match: 11. In DNA form, the CDR3 reads TGTGCCAGCAGTGAGAGCCAGGGACTAGCGGGAGTTGGGAATGAGCAGTTCTTC. It is translated as CASSESQGLAGVGNEQFF.

The chain links TRBV2 to TRBJ2-7, with 7 bases lining up with TRBD1. CDR3 size: 14 residues. With 1 base clipped from V and 3 bases from J, the junction kept 3 bases outside the gene matches. Germline V gene data show CDR1 as SNHLY and CDR2 as FYNNEI. CDR3 nucleotide sequence: TGTGCCAGCAGTGAAGGCCCAGGGGGCTACGAGCAGTACTTC. Protein product: CASSEGPGGYEQYF.

V gene TRBV28 combines with J gene TRBJ2-7; 12 nucleotides line up with TRBD2. The CDR3 covers 15 residues. Germline-derived CDR1 and CDR2 are MDHEN and SYDVKM. The ends lost 5 bases at V and 2 bases at J; junction bases unmatched: 4. This CDR3 is CASSLRTSGTYEQYF. The DNA of the CDR3 is TGTGCCAGCAGTCTCAGGACTAGCGGGACCTACGAGCAGTACTTC.